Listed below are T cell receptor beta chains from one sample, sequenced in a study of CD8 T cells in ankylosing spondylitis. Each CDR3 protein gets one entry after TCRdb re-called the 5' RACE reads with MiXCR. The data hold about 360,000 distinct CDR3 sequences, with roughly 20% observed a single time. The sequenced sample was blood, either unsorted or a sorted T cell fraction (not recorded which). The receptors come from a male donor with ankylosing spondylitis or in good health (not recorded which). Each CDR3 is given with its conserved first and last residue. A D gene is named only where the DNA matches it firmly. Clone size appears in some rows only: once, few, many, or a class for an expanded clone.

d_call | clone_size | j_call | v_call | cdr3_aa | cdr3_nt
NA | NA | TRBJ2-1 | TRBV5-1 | CASSLAAGLTYNEQFF | TGCGCCAGCAGCTTGGCGGCAGGACTAACCTACAATGAGCAGTTCTTC
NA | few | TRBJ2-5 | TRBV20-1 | CSAAIFRVDQETQYF | TGCAGTGCCGCAATCTTCAGGGTGGACCAAGAGACCCAGTACTTC
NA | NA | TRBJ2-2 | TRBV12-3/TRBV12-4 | CASLGATGELFF | TGTGCCAGCCTGGGAGCGACCGGGGAGCTGTTTTTT
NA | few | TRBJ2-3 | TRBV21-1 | CASSAAQGQGMDTQYF | TGTGCCAGCAGCGCAGCACAGGGACAGGGTATGGATACGCAGTATTTT
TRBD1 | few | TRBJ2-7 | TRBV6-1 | CASSARPGQVQFYEQYF | TGTGCCAGCAGTGCCCGCCCGGGACAGGTTCAATTCTACGAGCAGTACTTC
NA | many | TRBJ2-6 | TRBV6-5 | CASSYLSSGANVLTF | TGTGCCAGCAGTTACCTTAGCTCTGGGGCCAACGTCCTGACTTTC
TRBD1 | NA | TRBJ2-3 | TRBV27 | CASSPTGTGNTDTQYF | TGTGCCAGCAGTCCCACCGGGACAGGGAACACAGATACGCAGTATTTT
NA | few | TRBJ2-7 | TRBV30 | CAWRGHGSYEQYF | TGTGCCTGGAGAGGACATGGGTCCTACGAGCAGTACTTC
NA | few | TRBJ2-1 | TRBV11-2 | CASSFGGSLGNEQFF | TGTGCCAGCAGCTTTGGAGGGTCCCTTGGAAATGAGCAGTTCTTC
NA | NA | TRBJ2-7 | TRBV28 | CASSLQGSNYEQYF | TGTGCCAGCAGTTTACAGGGATCGAACTACGAGCAGTACTTC
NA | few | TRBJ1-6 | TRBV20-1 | CSARDVVGGSPLHF | TGCAGTGCTAGAGATGTTGTTGGGGGTTCACCCCTCCACTTT
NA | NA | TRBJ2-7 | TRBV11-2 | CASSLSPGGSYEQYF | TGTGCCAGCAGCTTATCACCGGGTGGGTCCTACGAGCAGTACTTC
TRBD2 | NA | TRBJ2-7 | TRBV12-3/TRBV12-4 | CASSPPGAGGPLEQYF | TGTGCCAGCAGTCCCCCCGGAGCGGGGGGGCCCCTTGAGCAGTACTTC
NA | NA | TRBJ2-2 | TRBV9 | CASSRGTPGPGELFF | TGTGCCAGCAGCCGGGGGACTCCGGGCCCCGGGGAGCTGTTTTTT
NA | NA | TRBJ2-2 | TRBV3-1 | CASSQVSVATGELFF | TGTGCCAGCAGCCAAGTTTCCGTCGCCACCGGGGAGCTGTTTTTT
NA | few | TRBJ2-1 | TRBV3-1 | CASSHPTGWNEQFF | TGTGCCAGCAGCCACCCCACAGGGTGGAATGAGCAGTTCTTC
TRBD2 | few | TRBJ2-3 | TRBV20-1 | CSASWTSGGQDTQYF | TGCAGTGCTAGCTGGACTAGCGGGGGGCAGGATACGCAGTATTTT
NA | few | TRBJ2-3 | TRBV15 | CATSRDLGAGITDTQYF | TGTGCCACCAGCAGAGATCTAGGGGCAGGGATCACAGATACGCAGTATTTT
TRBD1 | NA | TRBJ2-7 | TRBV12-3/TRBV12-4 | CASSLNGQGVHEQYF | TGTGCCAGCAGTTTAAATGGTCAGGGGGTCCACGAGCAGTACTTC
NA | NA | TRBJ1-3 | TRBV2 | CASSDRAGGNTIYF | TGTGCCAGCAGTGACAGGGCTGGCGGAAACACCATATATTTT
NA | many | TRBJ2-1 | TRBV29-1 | CSARLGGKVNEQFF | TGCAGCGCCCGACTAGGAGGGAAGGTCAATGAGCAGTTCTTC
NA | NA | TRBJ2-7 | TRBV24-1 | CATGHRDSYEQYF | TGTGCCACCGGACACAGAGACTCCTACGAGCAGTACTTC
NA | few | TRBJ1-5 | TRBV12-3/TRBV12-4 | CASSLGRTGQPQHF | TGTGCCAGCAGTTTGGGGCGCACGGGTCAGCCCCAGCATTTT
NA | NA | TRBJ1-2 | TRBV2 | CASSVDSENYGYTF | TGTGCCAGCAGTGTTGACAGTGAAAACTATGGCTACACCTTC
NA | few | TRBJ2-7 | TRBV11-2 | CASSLASGPLYEQYF | TGTGCCAGCAGCTTAGCCAGCGGCCCCCTCTACGAGCAGTACTTC
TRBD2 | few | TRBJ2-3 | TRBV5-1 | CASSPGLAGTTDTQYF | TGCGCCAGCAGCCCAGGACTAGCGGGAACCACAGATACGCAGTATTTT
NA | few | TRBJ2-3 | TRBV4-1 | CASSQVSGPSTDTQYF | TGCGCCAGCAGCCAAGTATCAGGACCTAGCACAGATACGCAGTATTTT
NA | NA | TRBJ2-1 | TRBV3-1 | CASSPPSPDEQFF | TGTGCCAGCAGCCCACCCTCCCCAGATGAGCAGTTCTTC
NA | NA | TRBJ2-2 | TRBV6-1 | CASTPWAHPGTGELFF | TGTGCCAGCACCCCCTGGGCACACCCGGGCACCGGGGAGCTGTTTTTT
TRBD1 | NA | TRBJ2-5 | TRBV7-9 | CASSTGQGRETQYF | TGTGCCAGCAGTACAGGACAGGGAAGGGAGACCCAGTACTTC
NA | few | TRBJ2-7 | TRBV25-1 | CASSEYEGQYF | TGTGCCAGCAGTGAGTACGAGGGGCAGTACTTC
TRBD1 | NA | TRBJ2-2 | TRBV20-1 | CSARRGTGLGELFF | TGCAGTGCTAGACGAGGGACAGGGCTGGGGGAGCTGTTTTTT
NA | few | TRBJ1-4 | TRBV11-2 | CASSLGSWGEKLFF | TGTGCCAGCAGCTTAGGTAGCTGGGGTGAAAAACTGTTTTTT
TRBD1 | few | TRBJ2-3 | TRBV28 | CACTGASTDTQYF | TGTGCCTGCACAGGGGCGAGCACAGATACGCAGTATTTT
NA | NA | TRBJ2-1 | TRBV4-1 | CASSQATAGDEQFF | TGCGCCAGCAGCCAAGCGACAGCCGGGGATGAGCAGTTCTTC
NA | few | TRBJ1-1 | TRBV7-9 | CASSLPDNTEAFF | TGTGCCAGCAGCTTGCCAGATAACACTGAAGCTTTCTTT
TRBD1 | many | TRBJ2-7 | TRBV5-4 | CASSPDREYEQYF | TGTGCCAGCAGCCCAGACAGGGAGTACGAGCAGTACTTC
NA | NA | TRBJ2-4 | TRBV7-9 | CASSQALGVENIQYF | TGTGCCAGCAGCCAGGCGTTGGGGGTCGAAAACATTCAGTACTTC
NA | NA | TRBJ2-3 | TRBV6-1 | CASRLLPGSTDTQYF | TGTGCCAGCAGACTCCTTCCAGGAAGCACAGATACGCAGTATTTT
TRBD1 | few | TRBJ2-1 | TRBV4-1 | CASSPNPTGVVGDEQFF | TGCGCCAGCAGCCCCAACCCCACAGGGGTCGTTGGGGATGAGCAGTTCTTC